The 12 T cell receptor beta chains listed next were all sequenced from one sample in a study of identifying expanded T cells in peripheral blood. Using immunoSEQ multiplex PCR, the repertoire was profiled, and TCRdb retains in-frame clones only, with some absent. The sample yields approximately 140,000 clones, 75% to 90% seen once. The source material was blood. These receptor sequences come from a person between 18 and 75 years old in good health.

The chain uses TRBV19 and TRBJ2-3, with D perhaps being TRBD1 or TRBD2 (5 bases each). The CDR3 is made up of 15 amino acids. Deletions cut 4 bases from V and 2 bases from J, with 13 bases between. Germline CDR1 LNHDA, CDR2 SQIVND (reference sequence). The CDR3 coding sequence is TGTGCCAGTAGTAGGAGCGTGGGGGTCACAGATACGCAGTATTTT. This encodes CASSRSVGVTDTQYF.

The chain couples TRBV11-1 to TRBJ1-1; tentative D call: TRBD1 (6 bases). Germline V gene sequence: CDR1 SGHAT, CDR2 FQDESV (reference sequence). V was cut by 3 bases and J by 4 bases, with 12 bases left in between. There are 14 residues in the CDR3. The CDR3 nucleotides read TGTGCCAGCAGCTTTGGAAGGGGGAGCACTGAAGCTTTCTTT. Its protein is CASSFGRGSTEAFF. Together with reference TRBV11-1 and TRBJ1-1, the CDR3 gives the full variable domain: EAEVAQSPRYKITEKSQAVAFWCDPISGHATLYWYRQILGQGPELLVQFQDESVVDDSQLPKDRFSAERLKGVDSTLKIQPAELGDSAMYLCASSFGRGSTEAFFGQGTRLTVV.

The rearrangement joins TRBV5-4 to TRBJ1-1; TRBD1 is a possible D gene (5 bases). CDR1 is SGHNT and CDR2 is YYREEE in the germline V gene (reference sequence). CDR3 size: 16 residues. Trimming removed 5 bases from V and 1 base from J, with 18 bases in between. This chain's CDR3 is CASSQGAPRENTEAFF. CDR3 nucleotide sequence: TGTGCCAGCAGTCAAGGGGCCCCCCGCGAGAACACTGAAGCTTTCTTT. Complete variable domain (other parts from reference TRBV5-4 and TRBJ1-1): ETGVTQSPTHLIKTRGQQVTLRCSSQSGHNTVSWYQQALGQGPQFIFQYYREEENGRGNFPPRFSGLQFPNYSSELNVNALELDDSALYLCASSQGAPRENTEAFFGQGTRLTVV.

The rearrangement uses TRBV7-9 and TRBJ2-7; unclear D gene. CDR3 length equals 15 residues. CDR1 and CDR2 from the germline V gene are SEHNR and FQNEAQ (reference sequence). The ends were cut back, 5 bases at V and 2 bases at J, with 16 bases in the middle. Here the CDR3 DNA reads TGTGCCAGCAGCCCGATGGGGATGGTTACCTACGAGCAGTACTTC. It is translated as CASSPMGMVTYEQYF.

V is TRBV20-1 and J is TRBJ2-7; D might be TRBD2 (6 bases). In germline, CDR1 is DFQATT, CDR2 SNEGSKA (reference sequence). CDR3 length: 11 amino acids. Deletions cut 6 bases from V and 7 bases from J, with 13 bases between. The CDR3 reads CSARRDGEQYF. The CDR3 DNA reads TGCAGTGCCCGGAGGGATGGGGAGCAGTACTTC.

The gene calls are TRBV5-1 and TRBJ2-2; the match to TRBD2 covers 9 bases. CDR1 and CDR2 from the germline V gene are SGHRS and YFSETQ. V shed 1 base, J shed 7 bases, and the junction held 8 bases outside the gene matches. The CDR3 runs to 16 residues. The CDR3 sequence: CASSLLSSGMGGELFF. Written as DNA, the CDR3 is TGCGCCAGCAGCTTGCTCTCTAGCGGGATGGGCGGGGAGCTGTTTTTT.

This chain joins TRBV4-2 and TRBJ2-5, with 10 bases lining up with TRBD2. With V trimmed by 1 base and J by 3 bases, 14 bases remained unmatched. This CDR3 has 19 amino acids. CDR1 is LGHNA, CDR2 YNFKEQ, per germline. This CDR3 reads CASSQALAPSGREEETQYF. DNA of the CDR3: TGTGCCAGCAGCCAAGCCCTCGCCCCCAGCGGGAGGGAGGAAGAGACCCAGTACTTC.

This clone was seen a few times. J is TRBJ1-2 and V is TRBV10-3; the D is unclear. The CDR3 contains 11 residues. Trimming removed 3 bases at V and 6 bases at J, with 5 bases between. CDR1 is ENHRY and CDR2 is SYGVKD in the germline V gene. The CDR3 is CAISERDGYTF. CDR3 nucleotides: TGTGCCATCAGTGAACGGGATGGCTACACCTTC.

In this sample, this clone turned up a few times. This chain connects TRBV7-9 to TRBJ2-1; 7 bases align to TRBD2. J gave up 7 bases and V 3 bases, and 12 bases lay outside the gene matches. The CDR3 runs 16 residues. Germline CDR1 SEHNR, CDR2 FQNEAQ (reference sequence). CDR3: CASSLSLAGSLNEQFF. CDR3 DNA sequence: TGTGCCAGCAGCTTGTCCTTAGCGGGTAGCCTAAATGAGCAGTTCTTC.

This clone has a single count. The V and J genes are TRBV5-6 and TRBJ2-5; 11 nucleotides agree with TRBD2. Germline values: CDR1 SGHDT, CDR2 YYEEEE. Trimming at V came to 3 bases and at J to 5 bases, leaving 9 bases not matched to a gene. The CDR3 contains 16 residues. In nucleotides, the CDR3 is TGTGCCAGCAGCTCCTCCTCACTAGCGGGAGCTGAGACCCAGTACTTC. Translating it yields CASSSSSLAGAETQYF.

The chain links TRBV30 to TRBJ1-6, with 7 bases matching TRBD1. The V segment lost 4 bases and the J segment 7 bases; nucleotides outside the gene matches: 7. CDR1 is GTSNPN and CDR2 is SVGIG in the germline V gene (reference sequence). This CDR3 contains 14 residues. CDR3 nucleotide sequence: TGTGCCTGGATAATTCAGGGGGGGAATTCACCCCTCCACTTT. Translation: CAWIIQGGNSPLHF.

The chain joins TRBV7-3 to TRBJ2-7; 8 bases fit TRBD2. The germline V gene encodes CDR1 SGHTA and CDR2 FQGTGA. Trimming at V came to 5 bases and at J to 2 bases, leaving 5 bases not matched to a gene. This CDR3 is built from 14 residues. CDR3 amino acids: CASSPGGQPYEQYF. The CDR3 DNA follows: TGTGCCAGCAGCCCGGGGGGGCAGCCCTACGAGCAGTACTTC.